The clone carrying this TCR beta chain has just a few counts. The germline CDR1 and CDR2 sequences are SGHRS and YFSETQ. Trimming removed 4 bases from V and 0 bases from J, with 15 bases in between. The CDR3 consists of 16 residues. This sample is part of a study of blood T cells in healthy people across ages. The authors ran a second PCR of roughly 6 to 12 cycles using a sample-barcoded 5' primer and a J-beta primer mix. From the 5' RACE reads, TCRdb called clonotypes with MiXCR, one entry per CDR3 protein. The repertoire has 1.5 million to 2 million distinct CDR3 sequences, approximately 28% of them found once; the top ten carry about 8%.

The V gene is TRBV5-1, the J gene TRBJ2-3, with D possibly TRBD1 on 6 matching bases. The receptor's source is a woman aged 25 to 39 in good health. Source material: blood. CDR3 bases: TGCGCCAGCAGCATTAACCGGGACACAAGCACAGATACGCAGTATTTT. It codes for CASSINRDTSTDTQYF. The full variable domain, completed using reference TRBV5-1 and TRBJ2-3, is KAGVTQTPRYLIKTRGQQVTLSCSPISGHRSVSWYQQTPGQGLQFLFEYFSETQRNKGNFPGRFSGRQFSNSRSEMNVSTLELGDSALYLCASSINRDTSTDTQYFGPGTRLTVL.